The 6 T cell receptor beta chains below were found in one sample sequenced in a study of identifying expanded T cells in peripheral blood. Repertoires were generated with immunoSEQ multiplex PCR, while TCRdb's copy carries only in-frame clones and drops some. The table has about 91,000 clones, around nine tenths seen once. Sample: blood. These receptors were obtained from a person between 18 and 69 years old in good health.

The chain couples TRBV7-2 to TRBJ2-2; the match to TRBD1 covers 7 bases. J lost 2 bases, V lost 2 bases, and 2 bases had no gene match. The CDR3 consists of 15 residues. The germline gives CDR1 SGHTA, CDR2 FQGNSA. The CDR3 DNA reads TGTGCCAGCAGCTTACTAGGGGGCAACACCGGGGAGCTGTTTTTT. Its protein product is CASSLLGGNTGELFF.

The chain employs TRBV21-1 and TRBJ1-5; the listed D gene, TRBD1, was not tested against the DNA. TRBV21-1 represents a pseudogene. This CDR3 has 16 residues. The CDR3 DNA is TGTGCCAGCAGCGGGCCCGGGACAGTGGCTCCTCAGCCCCAGCATTTT. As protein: CASSGPGTVAPQPQHF.

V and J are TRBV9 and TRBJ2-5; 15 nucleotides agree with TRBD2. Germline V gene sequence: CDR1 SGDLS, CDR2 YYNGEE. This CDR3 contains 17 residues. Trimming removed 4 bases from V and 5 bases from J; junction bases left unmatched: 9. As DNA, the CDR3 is TGTGCCAGCAGCCCGGGACTAGCGGGGGGAGTGGGGGAGACCCAGTACTTC. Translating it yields CASSPGLAGGVGETQYF.

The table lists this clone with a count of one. CDR3 coding DNA: TGTGCCAGCAGCATCAGACTTTTGAACACTGAAGCTTTCTTT. Protein: CASSIRLLNTEAFF. V gene TRBV21-1 combines with J gene TRBJ1-1. TRBV21-1 is shown as a pseudogene. CDR3 length: 14 residues.

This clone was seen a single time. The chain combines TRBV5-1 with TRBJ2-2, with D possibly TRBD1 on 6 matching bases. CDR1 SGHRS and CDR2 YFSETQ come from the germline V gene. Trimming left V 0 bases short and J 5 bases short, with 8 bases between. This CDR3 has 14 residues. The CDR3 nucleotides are TGCGCCAGCAGCTTGGCTCAGGGGACCGGGGAGCTGTTTTTT. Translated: CASSLAQGTGELFF. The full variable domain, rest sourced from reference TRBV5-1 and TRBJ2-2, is KAGVTQTPRYLIKTRGQQVTLSCSPISGHRSVSWYQQTPGQGLQFLFEYFSETQRNKGNFPGRFSGRQFSNSRSEMNVSTLELGDSALYLCASSLAQGTGELFFGEGSRLTVL.

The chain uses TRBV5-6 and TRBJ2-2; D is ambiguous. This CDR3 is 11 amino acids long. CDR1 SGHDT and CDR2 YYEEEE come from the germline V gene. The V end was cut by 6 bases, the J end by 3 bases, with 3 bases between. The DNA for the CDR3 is TGTGCCAGCACACACACCGGGGAGCTGTTTTTT. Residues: CASTHTGELFF.